Each of the 17 T cell receptor beta chains below was sequenced from the same sample in a study of blood T cell repertoires in COVID-19 (TCRdb year 2020). The method behind the library was the immunoSEQ multiplex PCR assay. TCRdb stores this immuneACCESS table with in-frame sequences only. Part of the clones is absent; in the studies checked, under half of the shortfall reflects unresolved V genes, and no reason is known for the rest. Counted in this sample were a few hundred thousand clones; approximately 90% of them appeared once. 0.65% to 1% of the sample lies in the top ten. Specimen: peripheral blood. Receptors originate from a man younger than 30 with COVID-19, enrolled during active disease.

CDR3 sequence reads: CASSSGGSYEQYF. The CDR3 DNA reads TGTGCCAGCAGCTCCGGAGGGTCCTACGAGCAGTACTTC. The gene calls are TRBV5-6 and TRBJ2-7, with D possibly TRBD2 on 6 matching bases. CDR3 length: 13 residues. Germline-derived CDR1 and CDR2 are SGHDT and YYEEEE. Trimming shortened V by 3 bases and J by 1 base, and 8 bases separated the two germline ends.

The rearrangement links TRBV25-1 to TRBJ1-2; 11 bases map to TRBD1. Losses at the gene ends were 1 base for V and 4 bases for J; bases not matched to a gene: 2. From germline, CDR1 is MGHDK and CDR2 SYGVNS. The CDR3 is made up of 15 amino acids. The DNA for the CDR3 is TGTGCCAGCAGTGAATCCGGGACAGGGGGCTATGGCTACACCTTC. It specifies CASSESGTGGYGYTF.

On this clone itself: Other DNA sequences in the sample encode the same CDR3. The rearrangement joins TRBV3-1 (or the pseudogene TRBV3-2) to TRBJ2-7; tentatively, D is TRBD1 (6 bases). With 3 bases removed from V and 2 bases from J, the gap between germline ends came to 8 bases. In germline, CDR1 is LGHDT, CDR2 YNNKEL (reference sequence). The CDR3 covers 13 residues. The CDR3 here is CASSQGATYEQYF. In nucleotides, the CDR3 is TGTGCCAGCAGCCAGGGGGCCACCTACGAGCAGTACTTC.

This chain joins TRBV18 and TRBJ2-5; 9 nucleotides agree with TRBD1. Germline loops: CDR1 KGHSH, CDR2 LQKENI. With V trimmed by 6 bases and J by 0 bases, 5 bases remained unmatched. CDR3 size: 15 residues. The CDR3 DNA follows: TGTGCCAGCTCGAGGGGACAGGGAGACCAAGAGACCCAGTACTTC. Translating it yields CASSRGQGDQETQYF.

V is TRBV6-5 and J is TRBJ2-3, with D maybe TRBD1 (7 bases). The germline V gene encodes CDR1 MNHEY and CDR2 SVGAGI. Trimming took 6 bases from V and 2 from J, leaving 9 bases between them. The length of the CDR3 is 13 residues. DNA of the CDR3: TGTGCCAGCAGGGAGGGGGCCACAGATACGCAGTATTTT. This encodes CASREGATDTQYF.

The chain uses TRBV29-1 and TRBJ1-1; possibly TRBD1 for D (5 bases). Germline values: CDR1 SQVTM, CDR2 ANQGSEA. CDR3 size: 12 residues. Trimming took off 6 bases at V and 0 bases at J, with 8 bases between the two ends. This CDR3 reads CSVGLMNTEAFF. Here the CDR3 DNA reads TGCAGCGTGGGACTTATGAACACTGAAGCTTTCTTT. The full variable domain, its missing parts supplied by reference TRBV29-1 and TRBJ1-1, is SAVISQKPSRDICQRGTSLTIQCQVDSQVTMMFWYRQQPGQSLTLIATANQGSEATYESGFVIDKFPISRPNLTFSTLTVSNMSPEDSSIYLCSVGLMNTEAFFGQGTRLTVV.

This clone was counted a few times. This same CDR3 is encoded by further DNA sequences in the sample. The CDR3 reads CASSLRQGYEQYF. Here the CDR3 DNA reads TGTGCCAGCAGCTTACGGCAGGGCTACGAGCAGTACTTC. The rearrangement uses TRBV7-9 and TRBJ2-7; TRBD1 is a possible D gene (5 bases). This CDR3 has 13 amino acids. Germline lookup yields CDR1 SEHNR and CDR2 FQNEAQ (reference sequence). Deletions cut 2 bases from V and 3 bases from J, with 8 bases between.

The chain carries TRBV6-1 and TRBJ2-7, with 10 bases aligning to TRBD1. Per germline, CDR1 MNHNS and CDR2 SASEGT. The CDR3 is 16 residues long. The ends lost 1 base at V and 2 bases at J; junction bases unmatched: 5. The CDR3 sequence: CASSEGTGGITYEQYF. CDR3 coding DNA: TGTGCCAGCAGTGAAGGGACAGGGGGTATCACCTACGAGCAGTACTTC.

Comment on this clone: Other DNA sequences in the sample encode the same CDR3. This chain joins TRBV6-5 and TRBJ2-1; TRBD2 matches 12 bases. Germline V CDR1 and CDR2: MNHEY, SVGAGI. The junction had 2 bases not matched to a gene; V was cut back by 6 bases and J by 2 bases. The CDR3 runs to 15 residues. DNA for the CDR3: TGTGCCAGCAGACTAGCGGGAGGAACCTACAATGAGCAGTTCTTC. Residues: CASRLAGGTYNEQFF.

The chain combines TRBV6-5 with TRBJ1-1; the match to TRBD1 covers 8 bases. The CDR3 is 14 residues long. The V segment lost 6 bases and the J segment 4 bases; nucleotides outside the gene matches: 7. In germline, CDR1 is MNHEY, CDR2 SVGAGI. The CDR3 nucleotides are TGTGCCAGCAGCCGCAGGGGGCGCGGCACTGAAGCTTTCTTT. It codes for CASSRRGRGTEAFF.

The J gene is TRBJ1-5, the V gene TRBV2, with 12 positions matching TRBD1. This CDR3 contains 15 residues. The V gene end was trimmed by 7 bases and the J gene end by 6 bases; junction bases not matched to a gene: 7. Germline CDR1 is SNHLY and CDR2 is FYNNEI. The CDR3 nucleotides read TGTGCCAGCACCCGGGGGACAGGGGGCAGTCAGCCCCAGCATTTT. Translating it yields CASTRGTGGSQPQHF.

In this sample, this clone turned up once. The chain links TRBV30 to TRBJ2-1; D remains ambiguous. The V gene lost 1 base and the J gene lost 2 bases, with 6 bases spanning the gap. Looked up from germline, CDR1 is GTSNPN and CDR2 is SVGIG (reference sequence). The length of the CDR3 is 13 residues. CDR3 in amino acids: CAWSGDTYNEQFF. The CDR3 nucleotides read TGTGCCTGGAGTGGAGACACCTACAATGAGCAGTTCTTC.

This sequence joins TRBV6-1 and TRBJ2-7; 12 bases match TRBD2. The germline CDR1 and CDR2 sequences are MNHNS and SASEGT. This CDR3 has 16 residues. J lost 2 bases, V lost 2 bases, and 4 bases had no gene match. The CDR3: CASSERLAGVAYEQYF. Written as DNA, the CDR3 is TGTGCCAGCAGTGAAAGACTAGCGGGGGTGGCCTACGAGCAGTACTTC.

The chain has TRBV5-1 and TRBJ2-2, with a tentative D call TRBD1 (6 bases). The CDR3 spans 16 residues. Germline CDR1 and CDR2: SGHRS and YFSETQ. V shed 0 bases and J shed 3 bases, with 12 bases lying between them. In nucleotides, the CDR3 is TGCGCCAGCAGCTTGGGAGTAGCAGGGGACACCGGGGAGCTGTTTTTT. As protein: CASSLGVAGDTGELFF.

The chain has TRBV2 and TRBJ2-2, with D possibly TRBD2 on 5 matching bases. This CDR3 region has 15 residues. V dropped 6 bases and J dropped 0 bases, with 11 bases sitting between them. The germline V gene encodes CDR1 SNHLY and CDR2 FYNNEI. For the CDR3, the DNA is TGTGCCAGCAGCCGCAGCGGATCGAACACCGGGGAGCTGTTTTTT. Encoded protein: CASSRSGSNTGELFF. The entire variable domain, with the rest obtained from reference TRBV2 and TRBJ2-2, is as follows: EPEVTQTPSHQVTQMGQEVILRCVPISNHLYFYWYRQILGQKVEFLVSFYNNEISEKSEIFDDQFSVERPDGSNFTLKIRSTKLEDSAMYFCASSRSGSNTGELFFGEGSRLTVL.

DNA for the CDR3: TGTGCCATCAGGCCCAGAACACACTACGAGCAGTACTTC. This sequence encodes CAIRPRTHYEQYF. V is TRBV6-5 and J is TRBJ2-7, with D unclear. Germline V gives CDR1 MNHEY, CDR2 SVGAGI. V lost 10 bases and J lost 3, with 16 bases in between. The CDR3 runs 13 residues.

This CDR3 is CASSKGAISSYEQYF. DNA for the CDR3: TGTGCCAGCAGTAAGGGGGCGATTAGCTCCTACGAGCAGTACTTC. The chain combines TRBV11-3 with TRBJ2-7; 7 bases align to TRBD1. Germline V lookup: CDR1 SGHNT, CDR2 YENEEA. The CDR3 is made up of 15 amino acids. V lost 6 bases to trimming and J lost 0 bases; unmatched junction nucleotides: 8.